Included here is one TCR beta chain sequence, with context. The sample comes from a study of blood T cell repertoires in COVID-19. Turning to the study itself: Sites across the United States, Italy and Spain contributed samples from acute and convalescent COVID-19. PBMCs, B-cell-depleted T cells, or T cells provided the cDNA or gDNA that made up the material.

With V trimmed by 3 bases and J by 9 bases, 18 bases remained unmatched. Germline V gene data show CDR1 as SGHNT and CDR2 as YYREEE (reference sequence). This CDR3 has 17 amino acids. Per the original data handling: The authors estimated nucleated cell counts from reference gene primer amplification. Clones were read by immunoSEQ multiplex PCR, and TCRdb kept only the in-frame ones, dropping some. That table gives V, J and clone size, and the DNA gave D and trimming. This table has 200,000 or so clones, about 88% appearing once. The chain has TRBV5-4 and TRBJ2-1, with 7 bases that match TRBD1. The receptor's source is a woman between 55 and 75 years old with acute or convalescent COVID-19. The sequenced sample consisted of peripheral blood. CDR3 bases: TGTGCCAGCAGCTCGCTCCGGTCGACAGGGAGTCTCGGTGAGCAGTTCTTC. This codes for CASSSLRSTGSLGEQFF.